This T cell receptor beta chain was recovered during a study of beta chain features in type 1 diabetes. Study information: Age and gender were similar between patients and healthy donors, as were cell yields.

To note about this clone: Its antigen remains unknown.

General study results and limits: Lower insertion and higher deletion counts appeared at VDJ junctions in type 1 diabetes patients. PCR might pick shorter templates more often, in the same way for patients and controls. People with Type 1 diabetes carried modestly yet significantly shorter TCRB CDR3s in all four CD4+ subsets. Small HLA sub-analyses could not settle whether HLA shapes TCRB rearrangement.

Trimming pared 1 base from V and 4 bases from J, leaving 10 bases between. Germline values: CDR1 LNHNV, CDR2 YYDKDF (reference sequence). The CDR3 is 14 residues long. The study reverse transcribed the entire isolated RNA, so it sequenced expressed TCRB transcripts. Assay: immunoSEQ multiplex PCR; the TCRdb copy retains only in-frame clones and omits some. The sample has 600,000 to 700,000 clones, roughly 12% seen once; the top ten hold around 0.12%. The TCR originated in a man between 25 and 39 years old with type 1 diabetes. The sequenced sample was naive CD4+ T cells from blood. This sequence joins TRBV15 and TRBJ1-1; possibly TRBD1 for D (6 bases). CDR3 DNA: TGTGCCACCAGCAGAGGGGACACCGCCACTGAAGCTTTCTTT. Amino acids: CATSRGDTATEAFF.